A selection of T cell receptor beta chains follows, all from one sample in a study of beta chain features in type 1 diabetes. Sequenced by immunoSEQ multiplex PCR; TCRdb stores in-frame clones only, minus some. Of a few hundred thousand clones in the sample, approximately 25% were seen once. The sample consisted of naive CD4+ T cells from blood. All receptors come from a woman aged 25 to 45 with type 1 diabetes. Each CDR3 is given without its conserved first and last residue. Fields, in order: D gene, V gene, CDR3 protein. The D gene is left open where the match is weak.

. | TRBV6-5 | ASSLTGYNEQF
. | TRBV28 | ASSSTGRYEQY
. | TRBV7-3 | ASSSHKNTEAF
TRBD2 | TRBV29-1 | SARLAGAYETQY
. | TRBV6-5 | ASRGTYEQY
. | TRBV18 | ASSQTANTEAF
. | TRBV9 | ASSVVGSTDTQY
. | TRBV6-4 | ASSVTSVTEAF
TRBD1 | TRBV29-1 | SVEFGTGMAF
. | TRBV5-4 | ASSLETTNSNEQF
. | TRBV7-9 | ASSPQGVTGELF
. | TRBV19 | ASSIGSDLTGTQY
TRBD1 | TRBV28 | ASSSGQGADTQY
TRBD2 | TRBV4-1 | ASRNPGRDQETQY
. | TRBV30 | AWSNPGGYT
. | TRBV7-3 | ASSMGVPSYNEQF
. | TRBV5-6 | ASSSGTLVAQPQH
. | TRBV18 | ASSPDSQETQY
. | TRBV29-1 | SVELRLNTEAF
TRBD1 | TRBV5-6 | ASSITGGDQPQH